This T cell receptor beta chain was sequenced during a study of blood T cell repertoires in COVID-19. V gave up 0 bases and J gave up 3 bases, with 6 bases separating them. The CDR3 sequence is 12 residues long. CDR1 is SQVTM and CDR2 is ANQGSEA in the germline V gene. Profiling relied on immunoSEQ multiplex PCR, and the TCRdb table lists in-frame clones only, not all of them. The data contain 180,000 or so clones, roughly 80% of them seen just once; the ten biggest clones take up 8% to 13%. The receptor was isolated from a man aged 50 to 60 who had recovered from COVID-19. The specimen sequenced was PBMCs or T cells enriched from blood (not recorded which). The chain is built from TRBV29-1 and TRBJ2-7, with D hard to call. The CDR3 region is CSVEENGYEQYF. CDR3 DNA sequence: TGCAGCGTTGAAGAGAACGGCTACGAGCAGTACTTC.